Listed below are T cell receptor beta chains from one sample, sequenced in a study of shared clonotypes between healthy human individuals. Libraries were prepared by immunoSEQ multiplex PCR; TCRdb keeps only in-frame clonotypes and omits some of them. The sample yields about 1.9 million clones, 93% seen once. Source material: naive CD8+ T cells from PBMCs. The receptors stem from a man younger than 35 in good health. Some clones in this sample may be carry-over from other donors' samples. Each CDR3 is given with its conserved first and last residue. D genes are given only for firm matches. Not every row has a clone size; where given, it reads once, few, many or a size class.

V,size,D,J,CDR3,DNA
TRBV25-1,NA,NA,TRBJ1-1,CASSPGVRTEAFF,TGTGCCAGCAGCCCGGGAGTACGGACTGAAGCTTTCTTT
TRBV29-1,NA,NA,TRBJ2-2,CSPTGQPTGELFF,TGCAGCCCTACTGGGCAGCCCACCGGGGAGCTGTTTTTT
TRBV5-6,NA,TRBD1,TRBJ2-7,CASSLGQGHYPYEQYF,TGTGCCAGCAGCTTAGGACAGGGGCATTACCCCTACGAGCAGTACTTC
TRBV5-6,once,NA,TRBJ2-1,CASSSPQGRLGNEQFF,TGTGCCAGCAGCTCTCCACAGGGGAGGTTGGGCAATGAGCAGTTCTTC
TRBV13,NA,TRBD1,TRBJ2-2,CASSDGPQGPTGELFF,TGTGCCAGCAGCGACGGTCCACAGGGGCCCACCGGGGAGCTGTTTTTT
TRBV27,NA,TRBD1,TRBJ2-7,CASSVQGALSYEQYF,TGTGCCAGCAGTGTACAGGGGGCGCTCAGCTACGAGCAGTACTTC
TRBV28,once,TRBD1,TRBJ2-7,CASSFRTGSYEQYF,TGTGCCAGCAGTTTTAGGACAGGGTCCTACGAGCAGTACTTC
TRBV6-6,NA,NA,TRBJ1-1,CASSSPPPARETEAFF,TGTGCCAGCAGTTCCCCTCCGCCAGCGAGGGAGACTGAAGCTTTCTTT
TRBV27,NA,NA,TRBJ2-7,CASSLIGTPSSYEQYF,TGTGCCAGCAGTTTAATCGGGACCCCGAGCTCCTACGAGCAGTACTTC
TRBV4-1,NA,NA,TRBJ1-2,CASSQEVVINYGYTF,TGCGCCAGCAGCCAGGAGGTAGTAATTAACTATGGCTACACCTTC
TRBV10-1,NA,NA,TRBJ2-1,CASRLTEDVFF,TGCGCCAGCCGGTTGACAGAAGACGTGTTCTTC
TRBV27,NA,TRBD1,TRBJ1-2,CASSLSGGYGYTF,TGTGCCAGCAGTCTCTCAGGGGGCTATGGCTACACCTTC
TRBV10-3,NA,TRBD2,TRBJ2-7,CAISESSGRGYEQYF,TGTGCCATCAGTGAGTCGAGCGGGAGGGGTTACGAGCAGTACTTC
TRBV6-1,NA,NA,TRBJ2-7,CASYPGPFLAEQYF,TGTGCCAGTTACCCGGGGCCGTTCCTTGCCGAGCAGTACTTC
TRBV28,NA,NA,TRBJ2-2,CASNNNNGELFF,TGTGCCAGCAACAACAATAACGGGGAGCTGTTTTTT
TRBV28,NA,NA,TRBJ2-7,CASSFSGEGEQYF,TGTGCCAGCAGTTTCTCAGGGGAGGGGGAGCAGTACTTC
TRBV9,NA,TRBD1,TRBJ2-3,CASSVGRGTGNVFTDTQYF,TGTGCCAGCAGCGTAGGTAGGGGGACAGGGAACGTGTTCACAGATACGCAGTATTTT
TRBV27,NA,NA,TRBJ2-1,CASSLLRTDEQFF,TGTGCCAGCAGTTTACTTAGGACGGATGAGCAGTTCTTC
TRBV5-8,NA,NA,TRBJ1-5,CASSLDILGDQPQHF,TGTGCCAGCAGCTTGGACATATTAGGAGATCAGCCCCAGCATTTT
TRBV27,NA,NA,TRBJ2-4,CASSLSQGGAKNIQYF,TGTGCCAGCAGTTTAAGTCAGGGGGGAGCCAAAAACATTCAGTACTTC
TRBV10-3,NA,TRBD1,TRBJ2-7,CAISGTGYSYEQYF,TGTGCCATCAGTGGGACAGGGTACTCCTACGAGCAGTACTTC
TRBV6-5,once,TRBD2,TRBJ2-7,CASSPGLGTYEQYF,TGTGCCAGCTCACCGGGACTAGGGACCTACGAGCAGTACTTC
TRBV5-1,NA,NA,TRBJ1-1,CASSLGPVAFF,TGCGCCAGCAGCTTGGGGCCGGTGGCTTTCTTT
TRBV25-1,NA,NA,TRBJ2-5,CASSERRLQETQYF,TGTGCCAGCAGTGAACGTCGATTACAAGAGACCCAGTACTTC
TRBV6-1,NA,NA,TRBJ1-1,CASSEAGLTSRAFF,TGTGCCAGCAGTGAAGCGGGGCTTACTTCGAGGGCTTTCTTT
TRBV5-4,NA,NA,TRBJ2-7,CASSLGAGEAAYEQYF,TGTGCCAGCAGCTTGGGGGCGGGCGAGGCCGCCTACGAGCAGTACTTC
TRBV27,NA,TRBD1,TRBJ2-1,CASSLRDSDNEQFF,TGTGCCAGCAGTCTCCGGGACAGCGACAATGAGCAGTTCTTC
TRBV19,NA,NA,TRBJ1-1,CASSWGGSEAFF,TGTGCCAGTAGTTGGGGTGGCTCTGAAGCTTTCTTT
TRBV6-1,NA,TRBD2,TRBJ2-7,CASSELELLAGDYEQYF,TGTGCCAGCAGTGAACTTGAACTACTAGCGGGAGACTACGAGCAGTACTTC
TRBV27,NA,NA,TRBJ2-7,CASSVGQVGYEQYF,TGTGCCAGCAGCGTGGGGCAGGTCGGGTACGAGCAGTACTTC
TRBV4-1,NA,NA,TRBJ2-2,CASSPWGAATGELFF,TGCGCCAGCAGCCCTTGGGGGGCGGCTACCGGGGAGCTGTTTTTT
TRBV29-1,once,NA,TRBJ1-5,CSVRIGPTQHF,TGCAGCGTTCGAATTGGTCCGACCCAGCATTTT
TRBV9,NA,NA,TRBJ2-1,CASSEAVTLYNEQFF,TGTGCCAGCAGCGAGGCGGTTACACTATACAATGAGCAGTTCTTC
TRBV2,NA,TRBD2,TRBJ2-5,CASRTGTSGNAGVTQYF,TGTGCCAGCAGGACCGGGACTAGCGGGAACGCGGGGGTGACCCAGTACTTC
TRBV7-9,NA,TRBD2,TRBJ2-4,CASSNLGGEGLELGIQYF,TGTGCCAGCAGCAACCTTGGGGGGGAGGGCCTCGAATTGGGCATTCAGTACTTC
TRBV19,NA,TRBD1,TRBJ2-1,CASSIGTGGTYNEQFF,TGTGCCAGTAGTATAGGCACAGGGGGCACCTACAATGAGCAGTTCTTC
TRBV6-5,NA,NA,TRBJ2-1,CASSYSSYSYNEQFF,TGTGCCAGCAGTTACTCCAGTTACTCCTACAATGAGCAGTTCTTC
TRBV9,NA,NA,TRBJ1-2,CASSEGTVEDYGYTF,TGTGCCAGCAGCGAGGGGACGGTAGAGGACTATGGCTACACCTTC
TRBV4-3,NA,NA,TRBJ2-1,CASSQNTYTGGKLYNEQFF,TGCGCCAGCAGCCAGAATACCTATACCGGGGGCAAACTATACAATGAGCAGTTCTTC
TRBV6-6,once,NA,TRBJ2-7,CASSYPRQESYEQYF,TGTGCCAGCAGTTACCCCCGACAGGAGTCCTACGAGCAGTACTTC
TRBV29-1,NA,TRBD1,TRBJ2-7,CSVELRGQYTYEQYF,TGCAGCGTTGAGCTTCGGGGACAGTACACCTACGAGCAGTACTTC
TRBV30,NA,NA,TRBJ1-1,CAWTDGLGINTEAFF,TGTGCCTGGACCGACGGGCTGGGGATAAACACTGAAGCTTTCTTT
TRBV4-1,NA,TRBD1,TRBJ2-7,CASSPQGQGFFYEQYF,TGCGCCAGCAGCCCACAGGGACAGGGTTTTTTCTACGAGCAGTACTTC
TRBV5-1,NA,NA,TRBJ2-7,CAGSEDYYYEQYF,TGCGCCGGCAGCGAGGACTACTACTACGAGCAGTACTTC
TRBV15,NA,NA,TRBJ1-5,CATSEDYSNQPQHF,TGTGCCACCAGTGAGGATTATAGCAATCAGCCCCAGCATTTT
TRBV21-1,NA,NA,TRBJ1-4,CASSNRGPRGEKLFF,TGTGCCAGCAGCAACCGGGGCCCACGGGGTGAAAAACTGTTTTTT
TRBV27,NA,NA,TRBJ1-4,CASSSSTGLFEKLFF,TGTGCCAGCAGTTCCTCGACAGGTCTCTTTGAAAAACTGTTTTTT
TRBV6-5,NA,TRBD1,TRBJ2-3,CASSQQGLFRNTQYF,TGTGCCAGCAGCCAACAGGGGCTGTTTAGAAATACGCAGTATTTT
TRBV10-1,NA,NA,TRBJ2-3,CASSESRPTDTQYF,TGCGCCAGCAGTGAGAGTAGGCCCACAGATACGCAGTATTTT
TRBV19,NA,NA,TRBJ2-5,CASSIGSGGETQYF,TGTGCCAGTAGTATAGGCTCCGGGGGAGAGACCCAGTACTTC
TRBV27,NA,TRBD1,TRBJ2-7,CASSLRWTGGRVPYEQYF,TGTGCCAGCAGTTTAAGGTGGACAGGGGGCAGGGTTCCCTACGAGCAGTACTTC
TRBV4-2,NA,NA,TRBJ2-1,CASSQGGFSYNEQFF,TGTGCCAGCAGCCAAGGGGGTTTCTCCTACAATGAGCAGTTCTTC
TRBV9,NA,NA,TRBJ2-5,CASSVAGGNQETQYF,TGTGCCAGCAGCGTAGCAGGAGGGAACCAAGAGACCCAGTACTTC
TRBV27,NA,TRBD1,TRBJ2-7,CASSSGQGDYEQYF,TGTGCCAGCAGTTCTGGACAGGGGGACTACGAGCAGTACTTC
TRBV13,NA,TRBD2,TRBJ2-7,CASSSTLAGGTPLGEQYF,TGTGCCAGCAGCTCGACACTAGCGGGAGGGACCCCTCTGGGTGAGCAGTACTTC
TRBV7-9,NA,TRBD2,TRBJ2-7,CASSSSKISSGAYEQYF,TGTGCCAGCAGCTCCTCCAAAATCTCTAGCGGTGCCTACGAGCAGTACTTC
TRBV28,NA,NA,TRBJ1-4,CASSFITELFF,TGTGCCAGCAGTTTTATAACGGAACTGTTTTTT
TRBV5-4,NA,NA,TRBJ2-5,CASSPERGAQETQYF,TGTGCCAGCAGCCCTGAGAGAGGGGCCCAAGAGACCCAGTACTTC
TRBV2,NA,NA,TRBJ1-5,CASSDLKQPQHF,TGTGCCAGCAGTGACCTCAAGCAGCCCCAGCATTTT
TRBV11-2,once,NA,TRBJ1-1,CASSLGLGRVENTEAFF,TGTGCCAGCAGCTTAGGGCTAGGGAGGGTGGAGAACACTGAAGCTTTCTTT